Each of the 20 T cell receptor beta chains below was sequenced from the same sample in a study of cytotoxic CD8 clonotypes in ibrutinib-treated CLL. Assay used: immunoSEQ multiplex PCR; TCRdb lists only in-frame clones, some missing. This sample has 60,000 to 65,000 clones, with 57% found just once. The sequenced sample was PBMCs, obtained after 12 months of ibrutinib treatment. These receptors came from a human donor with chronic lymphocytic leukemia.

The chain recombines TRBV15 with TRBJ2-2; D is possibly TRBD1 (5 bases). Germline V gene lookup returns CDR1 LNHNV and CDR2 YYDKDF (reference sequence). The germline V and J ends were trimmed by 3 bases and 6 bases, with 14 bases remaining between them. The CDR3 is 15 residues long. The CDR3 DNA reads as TGTGCCACCAGCAGGATGGGGCTTGGGGCCGGGGAGCTGTTTTTT. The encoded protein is CATSRMGLGAGELFF.

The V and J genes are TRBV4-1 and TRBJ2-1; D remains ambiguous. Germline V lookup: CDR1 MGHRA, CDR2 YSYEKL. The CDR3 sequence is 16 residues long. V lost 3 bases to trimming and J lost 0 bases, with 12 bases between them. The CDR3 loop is CASSQVDLFSYNEQFF. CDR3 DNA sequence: TGCGCCAGCAGCCAGGTCGACTTGTTCTCCTACAATGAGCAGTTCTTC.

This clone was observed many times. In DNA form, the CDR3 reads TGTGCCAGCAGTGACGGACAGGGGGCGGGGAATGAGCAGTTCTTC. Its translation is CASSDGQGAGNEQFF. The chain recombines TRBV6-1 with TRBJ2-1; 11 bases fit TRBD1. Per germline, CDR1 MNHNS and CDR2 SASEGT. Trimming removed 3 bases from V and 7 bases from J; junction bases left unmatched: 5. This CDR3 has 15 amino acids.

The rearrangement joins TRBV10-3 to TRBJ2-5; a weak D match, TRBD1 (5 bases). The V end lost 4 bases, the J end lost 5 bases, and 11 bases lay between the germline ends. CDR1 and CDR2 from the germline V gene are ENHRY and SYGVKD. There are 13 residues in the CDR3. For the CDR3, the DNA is TGTGCCATCAGTGCCCCAGGGCGGGAGACCCAGTACTTC. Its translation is CAISAPGRETQYF.

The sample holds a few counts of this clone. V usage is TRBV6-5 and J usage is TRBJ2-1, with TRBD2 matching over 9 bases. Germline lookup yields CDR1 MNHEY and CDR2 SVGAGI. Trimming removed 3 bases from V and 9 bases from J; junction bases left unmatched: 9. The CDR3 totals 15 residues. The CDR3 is CASSYGGRVRSEQFF. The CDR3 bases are TGTGCCAGCAGTTATGGCGGGAGGGTTCGTAGTGAGCAGTTCTTC.

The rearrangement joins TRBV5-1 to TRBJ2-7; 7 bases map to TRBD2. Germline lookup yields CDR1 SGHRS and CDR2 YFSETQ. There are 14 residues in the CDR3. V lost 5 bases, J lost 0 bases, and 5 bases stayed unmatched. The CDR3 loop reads CASSWGGNSYEQYF. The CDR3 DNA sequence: TGCGCCAGCAGTTGGGGAGGGAACTCCTACGAGCAGTACTTC.

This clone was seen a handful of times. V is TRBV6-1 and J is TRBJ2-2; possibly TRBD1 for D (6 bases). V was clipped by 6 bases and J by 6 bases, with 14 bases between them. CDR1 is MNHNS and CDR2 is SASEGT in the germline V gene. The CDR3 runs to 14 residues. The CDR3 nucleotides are TGTGCCAGCAGGGAACAGGGTACAGCCGGGGAGCTGTTTTTT. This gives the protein CASREQGTAGELFF.

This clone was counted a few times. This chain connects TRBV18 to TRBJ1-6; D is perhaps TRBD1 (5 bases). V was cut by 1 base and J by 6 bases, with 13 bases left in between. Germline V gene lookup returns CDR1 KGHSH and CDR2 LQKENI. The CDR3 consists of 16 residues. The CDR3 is CASSPQSGRRNSPLHF. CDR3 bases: TGTGCCAGCTCACCACAATCGGGACGGCGTAATTCACCCCTCCACTTT.

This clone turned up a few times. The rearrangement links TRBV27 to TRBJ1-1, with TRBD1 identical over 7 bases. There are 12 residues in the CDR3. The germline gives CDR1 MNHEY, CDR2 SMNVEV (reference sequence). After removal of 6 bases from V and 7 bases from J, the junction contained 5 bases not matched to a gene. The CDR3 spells CASRKGTVEAFF. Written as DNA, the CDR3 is TGTGCCAGCAGAAAAGGGACAGTTGAAGCTTTCTTT.

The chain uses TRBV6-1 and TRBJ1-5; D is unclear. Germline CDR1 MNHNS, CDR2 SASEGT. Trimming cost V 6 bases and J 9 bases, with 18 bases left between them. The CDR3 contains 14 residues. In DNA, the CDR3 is TGTGCCAGCAGCAAAGAGGTAGTCCCAGGGCCCCAGCATTTT. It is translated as CASSKEVVPGPQHF.

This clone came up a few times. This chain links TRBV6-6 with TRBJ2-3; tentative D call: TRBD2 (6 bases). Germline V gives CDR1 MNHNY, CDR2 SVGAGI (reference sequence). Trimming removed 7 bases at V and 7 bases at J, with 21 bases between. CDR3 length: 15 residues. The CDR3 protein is CASTTGLANMNTQYF. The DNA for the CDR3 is TGTGCCAGCACCACCGGGCTAGCGAACATGAATACGCAGTATTTT.

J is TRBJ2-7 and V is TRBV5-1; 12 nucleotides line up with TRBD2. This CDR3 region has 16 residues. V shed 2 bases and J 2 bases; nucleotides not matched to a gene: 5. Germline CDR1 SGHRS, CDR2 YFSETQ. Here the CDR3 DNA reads TGCGCCAGCAGCTTCGGACTAGCGGGGTTTCCCTACGAGCAGTACGTC. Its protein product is CASSFGLAGFPYEQYV.

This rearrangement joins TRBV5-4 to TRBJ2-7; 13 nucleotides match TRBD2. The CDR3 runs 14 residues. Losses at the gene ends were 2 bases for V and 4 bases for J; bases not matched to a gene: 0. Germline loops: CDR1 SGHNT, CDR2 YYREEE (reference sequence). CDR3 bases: TGTGCCAGCAGCTTACTAGCGGGAGGGTACGAGCAGTACTTC. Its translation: CASSLLAGGYEQYF.

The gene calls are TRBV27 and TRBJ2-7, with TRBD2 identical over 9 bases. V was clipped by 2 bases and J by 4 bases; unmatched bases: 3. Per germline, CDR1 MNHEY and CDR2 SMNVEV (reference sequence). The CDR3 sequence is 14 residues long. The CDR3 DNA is TGTGCCAGCAGTTTAGCGGGAGGGCCGTACGAGCAGTACTTC. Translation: CASSLAGGPYEQYF.

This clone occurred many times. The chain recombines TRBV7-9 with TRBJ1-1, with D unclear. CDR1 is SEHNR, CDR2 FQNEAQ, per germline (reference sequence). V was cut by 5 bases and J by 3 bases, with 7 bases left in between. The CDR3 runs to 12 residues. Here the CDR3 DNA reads TGTGCCAGCAGCCTCCCGTACACTGAAGCTTTCTTT. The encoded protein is CASSLPYTEAFF.

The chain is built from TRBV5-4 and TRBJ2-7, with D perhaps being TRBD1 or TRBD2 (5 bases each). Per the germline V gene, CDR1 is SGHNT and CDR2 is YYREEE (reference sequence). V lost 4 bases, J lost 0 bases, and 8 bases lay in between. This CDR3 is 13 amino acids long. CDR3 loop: CASSAGSSYEQYV. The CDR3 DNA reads TGTGCCAGCAGCGCAGGGAGCTCCTACGAGCAGTACGTC.

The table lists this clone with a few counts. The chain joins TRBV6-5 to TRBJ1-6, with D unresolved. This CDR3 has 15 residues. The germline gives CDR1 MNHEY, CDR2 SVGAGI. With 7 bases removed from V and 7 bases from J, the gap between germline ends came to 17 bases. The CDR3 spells CASTTMGGLNSPLHF. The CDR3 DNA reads TGTGCCAGCACCACCATGGGCGGCTTGAATTCACCCCTCCACTTT.

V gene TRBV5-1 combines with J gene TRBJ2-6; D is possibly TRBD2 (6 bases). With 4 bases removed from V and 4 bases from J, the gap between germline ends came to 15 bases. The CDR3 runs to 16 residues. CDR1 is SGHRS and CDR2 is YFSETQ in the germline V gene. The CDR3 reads CASSRGWEAGANVLTF. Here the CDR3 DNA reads TGCGCCAGCAGCCGGGGCTGGGAGGCGGGGGCCAACGTCCTGACTTTC.

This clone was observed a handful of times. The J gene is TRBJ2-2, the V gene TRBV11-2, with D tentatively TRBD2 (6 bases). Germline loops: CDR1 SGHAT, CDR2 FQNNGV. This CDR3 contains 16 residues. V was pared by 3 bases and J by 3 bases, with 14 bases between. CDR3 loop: CASSFAWGEYTGELFF. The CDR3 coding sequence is TGTGCCAGCAGCTTTGCTTGGGGGGAATACACCGGGGAGCTGTTTTTT.

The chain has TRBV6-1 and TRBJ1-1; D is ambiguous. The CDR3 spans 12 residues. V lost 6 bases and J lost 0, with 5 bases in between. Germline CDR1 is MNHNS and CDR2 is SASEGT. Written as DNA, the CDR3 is TGTGCCAGCAGGTTGGTGAACACTGAAGCTTTCTTT. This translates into CASRLVNTEAFF.